Listed below are T cell receptor beta chains from one sample, sequenced in a study of T cells in Graves' hyperthyroidism and ophthalmopathy. TCRdb passed the multiplex PCR reads through MiXCR, listing each CDR3 protein once. The sample includes about 520,000 distinct CDR3 sequences, roughly 20% of them seen just once. Sequenced material: blood. The receptors here all came from a man younger than 35 with Graves' hyperthyroidism. Both conserved end residues are part of each CDR3. The D gene is left open where the match is weak. Rows give clone size only sometimes, using once, few, many, or a class for an expanded clone.

v_call: TRBV27
j_call: TRBJ2-7
clone_size: many
d_call: NA
cdr3_aa: CASSLYPGEQYF
cdr3_nt: TGTGCCAGCAGTTTATACCCCGGCGAGCAGTACTTC

v_call: TRBV29-1
j_call: TRBJ1-1
clone_size: NA
d_call: TRBD1
cdr3_aa: CSFSGQGAMNTEAFF
cdr3_nt: TGCAGCTTCTCAGGACAGGGGGCTATGAACACTGAAGCTTTCTTT

v_call: TRBV5-1
j_call: TRBJ1-2
clone_size: many
d_call: NA
cdr3_aa: CASSLVDGRDGYGYTF
cdr3_nt: TGCGCCAGCAGCTTGGTAGACGGGAGAGACGGCTATGGCTACACCTTC

v_call: TRBV2
j_call: TRBJ2-7
clone_size: many
d_call: TRBD1
cdr3_aa: CASSSDRAYFGGQYF
cdr3_nt: TGTGCCAGCAGCTCGGACAGGGCATACTTCGGGGGGCAGTACTTC

v_call: TRBV6-5
j_call: TRBJ1-2
clone_size: many
d_call: NA
cdr3_aa: CASSNNLANYGYTF
cdr3_nt: TGTGCCAGCAGTAACAACCTCGCTAACTATGGCTACACCTTC

v_call: TRBV28
j_call: TRBJ1-1
clone_size: many
d_call: NA
cdr3_aa: CASSPGLSGTEAFF
cdr3_nt: TGTGCCAGCAGTCCAGGGTTGTCAGGCACTGAAGCTTTCTTT

v_call: TRBV27
j_call: TRBJ2-2
clone_size: NA
d_call: NA
cdr3_aa: CASSYINPGRSTGELFF
cdr3_nt: TGTGCCAGCAGTTACATTAACCCGGGACGTAGCACCGGGGAGCTGTTTTTT

v_call: TRBV11-2
j_call: TRBJ2-1
clone_size: many
d_call: NA
cdr3_aa: CASSSPSGTTNNEQFF
cdr3_nt: TGTGCCAGCAGCTCACCTTCGGGGACCACGAACAATGAGCAGTTCTTC

v_call: TRBV6-5
j_call: TRBJ1-6
clone_size: NA
d_call: NA
cdr3_aa: CASSYTVRSSYNSPLHF
cdr3_nt: TGTGCCAGCAGTTACACCGTTCGAAGCTCCTATAATTCACCCCTCCACTTT

v_call: TRBV12-3/TRBV12-4
j_call: TRBJ2-7
clone_size: many
d_call: NA
cdr3_aa: CASSIGLYEQYF
cdr3_nt: TGTGCCAGCAGTATTGGACTCTACGAGCAGTACTTC

v_call: TRBV20-1
j_call: TRBJ1-1
clone_size: NA
d_call: NA
cdr3_aa: CSARAPRQIRLGTEAFF
cdr3_nt: TGCAGTGCTAGAGCACCCCGACAGATCCGATTAGGTACTGAAGCTTTCTTT

v_call: TRBV11-3
j_call: TRBJ1-1
clone_size: many
d_call: NA
cdr3_aa: CASSLPGLEAFF
cdr3_nt: TGTGCCAGCAGCTTACCGGGACTCGAAGCTTTCTTT

v_call: TRBV6-2/TRBV6-3
j_call: TRBJ2-5
clone_size: many
d_call: NA
cdr3_aa: CASSKRDIQETQYF
cdr3_nt: TGTGCCAGCAGTAAAAGGGATATCCAAGAGACCCAGTACTTC

v_call: TRBV6-1
j_call: TRBJ2-5
clone_size: NA
d_call: TRBD2
cdr3_aa: CASSVLLAGVETQYF
cdr3_nt: TGTGCCAGCAGTGTGTTGCTAGCGGGGGTTGAGACCCAGTACTTC

v_call: TRBV3-1
j_call: TRBJ2-5
clone_size: NA
d_call: NA
cdr3_aa: CASSPFRMDHF
cdr3_nt: TGTGCCAGCAGCCCTTTTCGGATGGACCACTTC

v_call: TRBV19
j_call: TRBJ1-5
clone_size: many
d_call: TRBD1
cdr3_aa: CASSITSRDSQPQHF
cdr3_nt: TGTGCCAGTAGTATAACTTCCCGGGACAGTCAGCCCCAGCATTTT

v_call: TRBV6-1
j_call: TRBJ1-6
clone_size: NA
d_call: NA
cdr3_aa: CASSGWVGGSPLHF
cdr3_nt: TGTGCCAGCAGCGGATGGGTCGGGGGTTCACCCCTCCACTTT

v_call: TRBV6-1
j_call: TRBJ1-2
clone_size: many
d_call: TRBD1
cdr3_aa: CASSPFTGTASNYGYTF
cdr3_nt: TGTGCCAGCAGCCCCTTCACCGGGACAGCGAGTAACTATGGCTACACCTTC

v_call: TRBV20-1
j_call: TRBJ2-5
clone_size: many
d_call: TRBD1
cdr3_aa: CSAGGQGKETQYF
cdr3_nt: TGCAGTGCTGGAGGACAGGGTAAAGAGACCCAGTACTTC

v_call: TRBV11-1
j_call: TRBJ1-1
clone_size: NA
d_call: NA
cdr3_aa: CASSLGGGGFNTEAFF
cdr3_nt: TGTGCCAGCAGCTTAGGGGGTGGGGGGTTCAACACTGAAGCTTTCTTT

v_call: TRBV27
j_call: TRBJ1-2
clone_size: many
d_call: NA
cdr3_aa: CASSIFKGIGFYGYTF
cdr3_nt: TGTGCCAGCAGTATCTTTAAGGGGATCGGTTTCTATGGCTACACCTTC

v_call: TRBV6-1
j_call: TRBJ2-5
clone_size: NA
d_call: TRBD2
cdr3_aa: CASRILAGKGGETQYF
cdr3_nt: TGTGCCAGCAGGATACTAGCGGGCAAGGGGGGGGAGACCCAGTACTTC

v_call: TRBV13
j_call: TRBJ1-2
clone_size: many
d_call: NA
cdr3_aa: CASTPLTDYGYTF
cdr3_nt: TGTGCCAGCACCCCCTTGACCGACTATGGCTACACCTTC

v_call: TRBV2
j_call: TRBJ2-6
clone_size: many
d_call: TRBD1
cdr3_aa: CASSGTGTGANVLTF
cdr3_nt: TGTGCCAGCAGTGGGACAGGGACTGGGGCCAACGTCCTGACTTTC

v_call: TRBV20-1
j_call: TRBJ2-7
clone_size: many
d_call: NA
cdr3_aa: CSAHEGVVRHEQYF
cdr3_nt: TGCAGTGCTCATGAAGGGGTGGTGAGACACGAGCAGTACTTC

v_call: TRBV15
j_call: TRBJ1-5
clone_size: many
d_call: NA
cdr3_aa: CATSRDKGFQPQHF
cdr3_nt: TGTGCCACCAGCAGAGATAAGGGTTTTCAGCCCCAGCATTTT